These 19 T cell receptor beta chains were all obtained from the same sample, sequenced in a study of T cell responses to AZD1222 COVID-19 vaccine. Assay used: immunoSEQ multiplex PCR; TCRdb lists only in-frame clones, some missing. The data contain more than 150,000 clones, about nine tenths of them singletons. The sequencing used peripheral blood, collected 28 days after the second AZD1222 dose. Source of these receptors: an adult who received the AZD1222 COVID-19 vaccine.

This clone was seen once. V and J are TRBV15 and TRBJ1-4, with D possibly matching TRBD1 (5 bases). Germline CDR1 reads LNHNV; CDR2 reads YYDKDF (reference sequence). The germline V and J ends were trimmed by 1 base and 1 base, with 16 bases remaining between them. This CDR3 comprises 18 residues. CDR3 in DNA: TGTGCCACCAGCAGAGCTTCGGGGCAGGGCGGAACTAATGAAAAACTGTTTTTT. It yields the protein CATSRASGQGGTNEKLFF.

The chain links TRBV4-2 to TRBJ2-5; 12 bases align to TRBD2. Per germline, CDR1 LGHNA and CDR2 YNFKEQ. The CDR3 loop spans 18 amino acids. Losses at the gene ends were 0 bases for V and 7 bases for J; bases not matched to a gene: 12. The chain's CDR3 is CASSQDVGGLAGPRTQYF. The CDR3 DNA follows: TGTGCCAGCAGCCAAGATGTAGGGGGACTAGCGGGCCCCCGGACCCAGTACTTC.

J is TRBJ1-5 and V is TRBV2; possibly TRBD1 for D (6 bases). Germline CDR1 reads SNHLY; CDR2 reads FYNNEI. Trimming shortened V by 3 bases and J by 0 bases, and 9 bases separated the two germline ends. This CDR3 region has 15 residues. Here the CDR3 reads CASSEEGGSNQPQHF. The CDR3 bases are TGTGCCAGCAGTGAGGAGGGGGGTAGCAATCAGCCCCAGCATTTT.

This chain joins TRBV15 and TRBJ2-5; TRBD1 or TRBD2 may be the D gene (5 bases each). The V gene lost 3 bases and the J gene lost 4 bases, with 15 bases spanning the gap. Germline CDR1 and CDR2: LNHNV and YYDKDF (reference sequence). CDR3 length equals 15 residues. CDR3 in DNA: TGTGCCACCAGCAGCCGGGACCTGAGCCGAGAGACCCAGTACTTC. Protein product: CATSSRDLSRETQYF.

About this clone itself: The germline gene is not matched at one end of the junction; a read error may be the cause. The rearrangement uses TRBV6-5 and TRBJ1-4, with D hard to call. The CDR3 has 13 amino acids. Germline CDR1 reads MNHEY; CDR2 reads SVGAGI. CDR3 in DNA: TGTGCCTGCAGCATCTGGACGGATGAAAAACTGTTTTTT. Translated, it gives CACSIWTDEKLFF.

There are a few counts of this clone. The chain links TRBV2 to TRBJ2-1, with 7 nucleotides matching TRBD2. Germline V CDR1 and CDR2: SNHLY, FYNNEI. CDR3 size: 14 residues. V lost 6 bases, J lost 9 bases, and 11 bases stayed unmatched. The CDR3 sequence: CASSETRTSGEQFF. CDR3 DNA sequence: TGTGCCAGCAGCGAAACCCGGACTAGTGGTGAGCAGTTCTTC.

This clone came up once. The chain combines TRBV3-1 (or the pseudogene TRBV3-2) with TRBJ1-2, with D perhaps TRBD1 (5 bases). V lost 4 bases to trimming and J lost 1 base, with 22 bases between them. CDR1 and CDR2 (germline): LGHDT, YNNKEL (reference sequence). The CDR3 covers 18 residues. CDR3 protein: CASSPPLILGVRNYGYTF. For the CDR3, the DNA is TGTGCCAGCAGCCCTCCTCTGATTCTGGGGGTCCGTAACTATGGCTACACCTTC.

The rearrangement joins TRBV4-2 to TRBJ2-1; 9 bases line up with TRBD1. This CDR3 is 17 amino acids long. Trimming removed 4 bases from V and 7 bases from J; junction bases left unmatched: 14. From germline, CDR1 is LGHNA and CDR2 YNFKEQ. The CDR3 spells CASSLLPGQGPLNEQFF. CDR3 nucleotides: TGTGCCAGCAGCCTACTGCCGGGACAGGGCCCTTTAAATGAGCAGTTCTTC.

CDR3 residues: CASSLVTAGGNYGYTF. The CDR3 region has the DNA TGTGCCAGCAGCTTAGTAACAGCCGGGGGCAACTATGGCTACACCTTC. This chain links TRBV7-8 with TRBJ1-2; tentatively, D is TRBD1 (6 bases). The CDR3 extends over 16 amino acids. CDR1 and CDR2 (germline): SGHVS, FQNEAQ. V was shortened by 1 base and J by 2 bases, with 14 bases between the two germline ends.

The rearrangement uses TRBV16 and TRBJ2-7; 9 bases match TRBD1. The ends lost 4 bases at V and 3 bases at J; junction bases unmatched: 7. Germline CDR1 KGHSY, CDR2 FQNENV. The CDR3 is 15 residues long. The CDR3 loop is CASSRPTGGRYEQYF. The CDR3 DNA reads TGTGCCAGCAGCCGACCGACAGGGGGGCGCTACGAGCAGTACTTC.

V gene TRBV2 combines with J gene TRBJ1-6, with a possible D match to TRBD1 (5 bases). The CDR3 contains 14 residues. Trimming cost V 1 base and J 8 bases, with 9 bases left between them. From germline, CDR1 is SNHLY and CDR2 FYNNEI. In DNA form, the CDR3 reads TGTGCCAGCAGTGAAGACAGGCGGTATTCACCCCTCCACTTT. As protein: CASSEDRRYSPLHF.

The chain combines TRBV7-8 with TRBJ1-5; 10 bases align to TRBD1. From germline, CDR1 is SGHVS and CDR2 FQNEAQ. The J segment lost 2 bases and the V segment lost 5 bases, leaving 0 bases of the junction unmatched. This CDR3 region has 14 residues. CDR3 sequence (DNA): TGTGCCAGCAGCGGGACAGGGGGCAATCAGCCCCAGCATTTT. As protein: CASSGTGGNQPQHF. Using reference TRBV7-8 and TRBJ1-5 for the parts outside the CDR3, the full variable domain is GAGVSQSPRYKVAKRGQDVALRCDPISGHVSLFWYQQALGQGPEFLTYFQNEAQLDKSGLPSDRFFAERPEGSVSTLKIQRTQQEDSAVYLCASSGTGGNQPQHFGDGTRLSIL.

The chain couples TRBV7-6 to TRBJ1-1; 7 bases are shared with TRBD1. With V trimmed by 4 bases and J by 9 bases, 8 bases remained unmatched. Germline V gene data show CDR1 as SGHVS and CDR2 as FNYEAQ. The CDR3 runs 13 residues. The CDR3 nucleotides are TGTGCCAGCAGCTCGTGGGACAGAACGAAAGCTTTCTTT. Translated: CASSSWDRTKAFF.

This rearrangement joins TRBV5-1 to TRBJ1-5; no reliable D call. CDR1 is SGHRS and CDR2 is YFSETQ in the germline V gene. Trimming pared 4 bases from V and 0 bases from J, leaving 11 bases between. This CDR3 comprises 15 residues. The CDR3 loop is CASSPDGYSNQPQHF. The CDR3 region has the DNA TGCGCCAGCAGCCCCGACGGCTATAGCAATCAGCCCCAGCATTTT.

The CDR3 nucleotides are TGTGCCAGCTCACCACCGGGGGACAGCAGCTCCTACGAGCAGTACTTC. Translated, it gives CASSPPGDSSSYEQYF. The chain uses TRBV18 and TRBJ2-7; the match to TRBD1 covers 7 bases. The junction had 5 bases not matched to a gene; V was cut back by 0 bases and J by 0 bases. CDR1 is KGHSH and CDR2 is LQKENI in the germline V gene. The CDR3 contains 16 residues.

The CDR3 DNA is TGCGCCAGCAGCCAGGACAGGGGGGACAATGAGCAGTTCTTC. This encodes CASSQDRGDNEQFF. This sequence joins TRBV4-3 and TRBJ2-1, with 10 bases lining up with TRBD1. V was pared by 3 bases and J by 5 bases, with 1 base of the junction left unmatched. Germline CDR1 LGHNA, CDR2 YSLEER. The CDR3 covers 14 residues.

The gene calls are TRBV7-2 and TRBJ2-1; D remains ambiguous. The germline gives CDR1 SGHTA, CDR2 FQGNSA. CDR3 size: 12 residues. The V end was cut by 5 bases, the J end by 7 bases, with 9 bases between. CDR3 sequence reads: CASSEQSNEQFF. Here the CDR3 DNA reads TGTGCCAGCAGCGAACAGTCGAATGAGCAGTTCTTC.

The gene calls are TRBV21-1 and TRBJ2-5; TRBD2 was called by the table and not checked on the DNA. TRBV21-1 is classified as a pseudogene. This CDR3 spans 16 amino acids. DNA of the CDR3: TGTGCCAGCCTCCGGAGTAGCGGGGGCCTGCAAGAGACCCAGTACTTC. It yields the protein CASLRSSGGLQETQYF.

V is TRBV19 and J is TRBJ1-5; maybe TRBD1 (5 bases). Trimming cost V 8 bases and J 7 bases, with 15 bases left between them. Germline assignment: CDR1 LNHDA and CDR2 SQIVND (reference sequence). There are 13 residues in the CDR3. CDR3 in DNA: TGTGCCAGTGCCGCGAGGGGCAGACAGCCCCAGCATTTT. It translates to CASAARGRQPQHF.